The next 30 T cell receptor beta chains were all read from a single sample in a study of T-cell memory formation after mild COVID-19. TCRdb reprocessed the 5' RACE reads via MiXCR and lists one record per CDR3 protein. The table lists 400,000 or so distinct CDR3 sequences, under 25% of them singletons. Sequenced material: PBMCs or a T cell subset sorted from them (not recorded which). The receptors shown here come from an adult woman who had mild COVID-19 (a few samples of this study predate the infection). Cell type and time point are not known.

The chain has TRBV12-3 or TRBV12-4 and TRBJ1-4; TRBD1 is a possible D gene (5 bases). The V end was cut by 3 bases, the J end by 7 bases, with 15 bases between. The CDR3 length is 15 residues. CDR3 amino acids: CASSFRAAGSEKLFF. The CDR3 coding sequence is TGTGCCAGCAGTTTTAGGGCGGCAGGGAGTGAAAAACTGTTTTTT.

This clonotype was observed a few times. The chain couples TRBV7-2 to TRBJ2-7, with 7 nucleotides matching TRBD2. The V gene end was trimmed by 5 bases and the J gene end by 1 base; junction bases not matched to a gene: 11. Germline lookup yields CDR1 SGHTA and CDR2 FQGNSA. There are 16 residues in the CDR3. For the CDR3, the DNA is TGTGCCAGCAGCCTAAAGGCTAGCGGAGATTCCTACGAGCAGTACTTC. Amino acid sequence: CASSLKASGDSYEQYF.

This clonotype appeared a few times. The genes are TRBV10-2 and TRBJ2-7; D unresolved. This CDR3 is built from 12 residues. In germline, CDR1 is WSHSY, CDR2 SAAADI. V dropped 1 base and J dropped 3 bases, with 4 bases sitting between them. The CDR3 reads CASSEFYYEQYF. CDR3 DNA sequence: TGCGCCAGCAGTGAGTTTTACTACGAGCAGTACTTC.

The chain joins TRBV3-1 to TRBJ2-1; the D is unclear. The CDR3 is 15 amino acids. Deletions cut 0 bases from V and 1 base from J, with 7 bases between. Germline assignment: CDR1 LGHDT and CDR2 YNNKEL (reference sequence). In nucleotides, the CDR3 is TGTGCCAGCAGCCAAGACAGGACGTCCTACAATGAGCAGTTCTTC. Translation: CASSQDRTSYNEQFF.

V gene TRBV5-1 combines with J gene TRBJ2-3; TRBD2 might be the D (6 bases). Looked up from germline, CDR1 is SGHRS and CDR2 is YFSETQ. The CDR3 runs to 15 residues. V was trimmed by 1 base and J by 3 bases, leaving 12 bases between them. The CDR3 region is CASSLFSGGTDTQYF. In nucleotides, the CDR3 is TGCGCCAGCAGCTTGTTCTCCGGGGGAACAGATACGCAGTATTTT.

In its sample, this clonotype was seen many times. The CDR3 DNA sequence: TGCGCCAGCACCTCACAGGGCAATGAGCAGTTCTTC. Its translation: CASTSQGNEQFF. J is TRBJ2-1 and V is TRBV5-1, with a weak D call TRBD1 (6 bases). Germline V lookup: CDR1 SGHRS, CDR2 YFSETQ. Between the trimmed V and J ends, which lost 6 bases and 6 bases, there was a span of 10 bases. The CDR3 is made up of 12 amino acids.

The chain uses TRBV24-1 and TRBJ2-1, with D unclear. V was shortened by 3 bases and J by 4 bases, with 9 bases between the two germline ends. Germline CDR1 and CDR2: KGHDR and SFDVKD. The CDR3 covers 14 residues. The CDR3 reads CATSDVGLYNEQFF. CDR3 sequence (DNA): TGTGCCACCAGTGATGTGGGGTTGTACAATGAGCAGTTCTTC.

This clonotype turned up a few times. The chain is built from TRBV7-2 and TRBJ1-2, with TRBD1 matching over 7 bases. Germline assignment: CDR1 SGHTA and CDR2 FQGNSA. Trimming took 2 bases from V and 4 from J; bases not matched to a gene: 7. This CDR3 has 15 residues. For the CDR3, the DNA is TGTGCCAGCAGCTTACAAGGACAGGCGACCTATGGCTACACCTTC. Its protein product is CASSLQGQATYGYTF.

This clonotype was detected ten times or more. This sequence joins TRBV18 and TRBJ1-1; no reliable D call. The CDR3 has 14 residues. Looked up from germline, CDR1 is KGHSH and CDR2 is LQKENI. Trimming removed 2 bases at V and 7 bases at J, with 14 bases between. The CDR3 protein is CASSPGRPLGEAFF. The CDR3 DNA reads as TGTGCCAGCTCACCAGGTCGGCCCCTGGGTGAAGCTTTCTTT.

In its sample, this clonotype was seen a few times. The chain uses TRBV2 and TRBJ1-3; D unresolved. CDR3 length equals 15 residues. The germline CDR1 and CDR2 sequences are SNHLY and FYNNEI. V lost 2 bases to trimming and J lost 10 bases, with 18 bases between them. DNA of the CDR3: TGTGCCAGCAGTGAAAGACCGGCAAGTCGAATGACCATATATTTT. Protein: CASSERPASRMTIYF.

This chain links TRBV15 with TRBJ1-3; D is unresolved. V was pared by 0 bases and J by 6 bases, with 9 bases between. The germline gives CDR1 LNHNV, CDR2 YYDKDF (reference sequence). The CDR3 has 14 amino acids. The CDR3 region has the DNA TGTGCCACCAGCAGAGAACCCGAAGAAAACACCATATATTTT. Translating gives CATSREPEENTIYF. The variable domain in full, completed from reference TRBV15 and TRBJ1-3, reads DAMVIQNPRYQVTQFGKPVTLSCSQTLNHNVMYWYQQKSSQAPKLLFHYYDKDFNNEADTPDNFQSRRPNTSFCFLDIRSPGLGDTAMYLCATSREPEENTIYFGEGSWLTVV.

This clonotype was observed a few times. This chain joins TRBV4-1 and TRBJ2-1; TRBD2 aligns across 8 bases. V shed 0 bases, J shed 0 bases, and the junction held 4 bases outside the gene matches. Germline CDR1 is MGHRA and CDR2 is YSYEKL. The CDR3 consists of 17 residues. CDR3 sequence reads: CASSQDDGGASYNEQFF. CDR3 nucleotide sequence: TGCGCCAGCAGCCAAGATGACGGGGGGGCCTCCTACAATGAGCAGTTCTTC.

This clonotype was seen more than once but under ten times. The V and J genes are TRBV20-1 and TRBJ2-3; no reliable D call. With 0 bases removed from V and 2 bases from J, the gap between germline ends came to 9 bases. Germline CDR1 DFQATT, CDR2 SNEGSKA (reference sequence). The CDR3 spans 14 residues. CDR3 in amino acids: CSARDRLFTDTQYF. The CDR3, as DNA: TGCAGTGCTAGAGATAGGCTTTTCACAGATACGCAGTATTTT.

This clonotype was seen a handful of times. V is TRBV9 and J is TRBJ2-1; TRBD1 aligns across 7 bases. Germline-derived CDR1 and CDR2 are SGDLS and YYNGEE. J was trimmed by 0 bases and V by 1 base; bases with no gene match: 4. The CDR3 extends over 16 amino acids. The CDR3 DNA sequence: TGTGCCAGCAGCGTAAGGGACAGCATCTCCTACAATGAGCAGTTCTTC. This codes for CASSVRDSISYNEQFF.

This clonotype was picked up one time. This chain connects TRBV5-1 to TRBJ2-7; 10 nucleotides line up with TRBD1. Trimming cost V 4 bases and J 1 base; bases outside gene matches: 11. The CDR3 has 17 amino acids. Germline CDR1 reads SGHRS; CDR2 reads YFSETQ. The CDR3 DNA is TGCGCCAGCAGCCCCGGGACAGGGGCCGGGTTGTCCTACGAGCAGTACTTC. Its protein is CASSPGTGAGLSYEQYF. The full variable domain, completed using reference TRBV5-1 and TRBJ2-7, is KAGVTQTPRYLIKTRGQQVTLSCSPISGHRSVSWYQQTPGQGLQFLFEYFSETQRNKGNFPGRFSGRQFSNSRSEMNVSTLELGDSALYLCASSPGTGAGLSYEQYFGPGTRLTVT.

The rearrangement joins TRBV11-3 to TRBJ2-5, with 14 bases aligning to TRBD2. Germline loops: CDR1 SGHNT, CDR2 YENEEA. This CDR3 has 16 amino acids. V lost 7 bases and J lost 4; bases outside the gene matches: 8. CDR3 nucleotide sequence: TGTGCCAGCACCCGGGGACTAGCGGGAGCGGGAGAGACCCAGTACTTC. Translated, it gives CASTRGLAGAGETQYF.

This clonotype has at least ten counts. V usage is TRBV10-3 and J usage is TRBJ2-7; D is unresolved. Germline CDR1 is ENHRY and CDR2 is SYGVKD. V lost 0 bases and J 2 bases, leaving 8 bases between the germline ends. This CDR3 comprises 14 residues. DNA for the CDR3: TGTGCCATCAGTGAGTCGTGGGCCGCCTACGAGCAGTACTTC. This gives the protein CAISESWAAYEQYF.

The V call is TRBV3-1, the J call TRBJ1-5; a weak D match, TRBD1 (6 bases). The V gene lost 0 bases and the J gene lost 0 bases, with 12 bases spanning the gap. The CDR3 consists of 17 residues. The germline gives CDR1 LGHDT, CDR2 YNNKEL (reference sequence). CDR3 bases: TGTGCCAGCAGCCAAGATAGTACAGGGTTTAGCAATCAGCCCCAGCATTTT. Amino acids: CASSQDSTGFSNQPQHF.

About this clonotype: One junction end does not reproduce the germline sequence, and a read error may be involved. The chain recombines TRBV7-7 with TRBJ2-1; 9 bases line up with TRBD2. The CDR3 runs to 15 residues. Per the germline V gene, CDR1 is SSHAT and CDR2 is FNYEAQ (reference sequence). CDR3 in amino acids: CASSPGAGGINEQFF. The CDR3 nucleotides are TGTGCTAGCAGCCCCGGGGCGGGAGGGATCAATGAGCAGTTCTTC. Full variable domain (missing parts from reference TRBV7-7 and TRBJ2-1): GAGVSQSPRYKVTKRGQDVTLRCDPISSHATLYWYQQALGQGPEFLTYFNYEAQPDKSGLPSDRFSAERPEGSISTLTIQRTEQRDSAMYRCASSPGAGGINEQFFGPGTRLTVL.

This clonotype showed up just a few times. The J gene is TRBJ2-1, the V gene TRBV24-1, with 9 bases aligning to TRBD2. This CDR3 has 17 residues. V shed 0 bases and J 6 bases; nucleotides not matched to a gene: 8. Germline values: CDR1 KGHDR, CDR2 SFDVKD. Written as DNA, the CDR3 is TGTGCCACCAGTGATTTGGGCGCGGGAGGGCCATCCAATGAGCAGTTCTTC. Its translation is CATSDLGAGGPSNEQFF.

This clonotype was seen a handful of times. The V and J genes are TRBV20-1 and TRBJ1-5; no clear D gene. The germline V gene has CDR1 DFQATT and CDR2 SNEGSKA (reference sequence). The CDR3 is 14 amino acids. The V gene lost 4 bases and the J gene lost 0 bases, with 10 bases spanning the gap. CDR3 DNA: TGCAGTGCTATTCCCAGTCATAGCAATCAGCCCCAGCATTTT. Amino acids: CSAIPSHSNQPQHF.

The CDR3 DNA sequence: TGTGCCAGCAGTGAGGGGGCCACGACAGATACGCAGTATTTT. Translation gives CASSEGATTDTQYF. The genes are TRBV2 and TRBJ2-3; weak D call: TRBD1 (6 bases). Germline lookup yields CDR1 SNHLY and CDR2 FYNNEI. V was trimmed by 3 bases and J by 3 bases, leaving 10 bases between them. The CDR3 sequence is 14 residues long.

This clonotype appeared many times. CDR3 in DNA: TGCGCCAGCAGCTTGGCCGGGGCGGGAGAGCAGTTCTTC. Its protein product is CASSLAGAGEQFF. The rearrangement links TRBV5-1 to TRBJ2-1; TRBD2 is a possible D gene (6 bases). Germline CDR1 reads SGHRS; CDR2 reads YFSETQ. Trimming took 0 bases from V and 10 from J, leaving 11 bases between them. This CDR3 spans 13 amino acids.

Only a few counts were recorded for this clonotype. This chain uses TRBV5-1 with TRBJ2-7; TRBD1 aligns across 8 bases. In germline, CDR1 is SGHRS, CDR2 YFSETQ. V trimming: 4 bases; J trimming: 7 bases; junction bases outside the gene matches: 13. This CDR3 comprises 15 residues. CDR3 loop: CASSPLDRGGGEQYF. DNA for the CDR3: TGCGCCAGCAGCCCCCTCGACAGGGGAGGTGGAGAGCAGTACTTC. The whole variable domain, remainder taken from reference TRBV5-1 and TRBJ2-7, is KAGVTQTPRYLIKTRGQQVTLSCSPISGHRSVSWYQQTPGQGLQFLFEYFSETQRNKGNFPGRFSGRQFSNSRSEMNVSTLELGDSALYLCASSPLDRGGGEQYFGPGTRLTVT.

This clonotype was seen many times. The chain links TRBV20-1 to TRBJ2-7, with D uncertain. Trimming stripped 0 bases from V and 4 bases from J, with 4 bases between. CDR1 is DFQATT and CDR2 is SNEGSKA in the germline V gene (reference sequence). The CDR3 length is 11 residues. CDR3 amino acids: CSAREGYEQYF. CDR3 DNA: TGCAGTGCTAGAGAGGGATACGAGCAGTACTTC.

Turning to this clonotype: Its ends do not fully match the called genes, so a read error is possible. The chain employs TRBV4-1 and TRBJ2-5; 8 bases line up with TRBD2. From germline, CDR1 is MGHRA and CDR2 YSYEKL. There are 16 residues in the CDR3. The CDR3, as DNA: TGCGCCAGCAGCCAAGATATCGGGGGGGGCCAAAAGACCCAGTACTTC. It encodes CASSQDIGGGQKTQYF.

This clonotype was seen only a few times. The chain joins TRBV20-1 to TRBJ2-2; the D call may be TRBD1 or TRBD2 (5 bases each). Germline loops: CDR1 DFQATT, CDR2 SNEGSKA (reference sequence). Trimming pared 6 bases from V and 1 base from J, leaving 18 bases between. This CDR3 is 16 amino acids long. CDR3 nucleotides: TGCAGTGCCATAGACAGAGGGCCTTTGAACACCGGGGAGCTGTTTTTT. Translating it yields CSAIDRGPLNTGELFF.

This sequence joins TRBV5-1 and TRBJ1-1, with unresolved D. Trimming cost V 4 bases and J 1 base, with 5 bases left between them. Germline V lookup: CDR1 SGHRS, CDR2 YFSETQ. This CDR3 has 12 amino acids. CDR3 nucleotides: TGCGCCAGCAGCACCCAGAACACTGAAGCTTTCTTT. Residues: CASSTQNTEAFF.

The chain couples TRBV4-3 to TRBJ2-1, with 9 positions matching TRBD2. V dropped 4 bases and J dropped 4; count of bases not matched to a gene: 5. In germline, CDR1 is LGHNA, CDR2 YSLEER. The CDR3 is made up of 15 amino acids. Written as DNA, the CDR3 is TGCGCCAGCAGCCGAGAAGCGGGAGGTTACAATGAGCAGTTCTTC. Translated: CASSREAGGYNEQFF.

This clonotype was observed many times. The chain is built from TRBV7-8 and TRBJ2-5; TRBD2 matches at 10 bases. CDR1 and CDR2 (germline): SGHVS, FQNEAQ. V was pared by 5 bases and J by 5 bases, with 11 bases of the junction left unmatched. This CDR3 region has 16 residues. The CDR3 region has the DNA TGTGCCAGCAGCCCTCGGAAGCGGGGGGGCCTCGAGACCCAGTACTTC. Amino acids: CASSPRKRGGLETQYF. Using reference TRBV7-8 and TRBJ2-5 for the parts outside the CDR3, the full variable domain is GAGVSQSPRYKVAKRGQDVALRCDPISGHVSLFWYQQALGQGPEFLTYFQNEAQLDKSGLPSDRFFAERPEGSVSTLKIQRTQQEDSAVYLCASSPRKRGGLETQYFGPGTRLLVL.